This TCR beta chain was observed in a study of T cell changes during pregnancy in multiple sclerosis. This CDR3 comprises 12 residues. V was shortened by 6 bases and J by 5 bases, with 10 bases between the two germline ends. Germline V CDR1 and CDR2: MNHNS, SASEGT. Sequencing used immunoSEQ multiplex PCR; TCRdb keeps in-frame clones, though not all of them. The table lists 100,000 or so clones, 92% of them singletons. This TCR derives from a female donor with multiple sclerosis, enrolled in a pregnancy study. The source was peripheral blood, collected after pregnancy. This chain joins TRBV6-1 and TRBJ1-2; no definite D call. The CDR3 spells CASRDAVYGYTF. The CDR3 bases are TGTGCCAGCAGGGATGCGGTTTATGGCTACACCTTC.